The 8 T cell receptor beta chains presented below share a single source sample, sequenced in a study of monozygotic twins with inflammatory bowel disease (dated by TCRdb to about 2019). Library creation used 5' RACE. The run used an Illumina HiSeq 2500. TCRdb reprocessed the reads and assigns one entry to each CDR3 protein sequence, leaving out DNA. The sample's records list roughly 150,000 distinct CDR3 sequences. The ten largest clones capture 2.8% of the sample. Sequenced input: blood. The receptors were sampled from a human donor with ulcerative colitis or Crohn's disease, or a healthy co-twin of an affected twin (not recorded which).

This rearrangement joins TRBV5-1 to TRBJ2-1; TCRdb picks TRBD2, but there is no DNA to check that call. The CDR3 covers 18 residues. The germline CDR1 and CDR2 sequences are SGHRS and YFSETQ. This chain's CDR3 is CASSSEGLAGVPYNEQFF.

CDR3 in amino acids: CASSHSNTGELFF. The chain combines TRBV7-3 with TRBJ2-2. This CDR3 is built from 13 residues. Germline-derived CDR1 and CDR2 are SGHTA and FQGTGA.

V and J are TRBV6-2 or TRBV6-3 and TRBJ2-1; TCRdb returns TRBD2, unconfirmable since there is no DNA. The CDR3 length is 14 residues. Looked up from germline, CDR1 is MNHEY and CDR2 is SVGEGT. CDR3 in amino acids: CASRTTGAGGEQFF.

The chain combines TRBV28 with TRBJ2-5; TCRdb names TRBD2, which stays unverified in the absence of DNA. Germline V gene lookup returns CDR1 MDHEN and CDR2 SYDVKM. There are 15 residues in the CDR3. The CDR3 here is CASSLLAGDQETQYF.

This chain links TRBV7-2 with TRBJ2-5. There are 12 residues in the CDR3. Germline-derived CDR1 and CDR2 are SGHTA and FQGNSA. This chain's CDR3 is CASSLALEAQYF.

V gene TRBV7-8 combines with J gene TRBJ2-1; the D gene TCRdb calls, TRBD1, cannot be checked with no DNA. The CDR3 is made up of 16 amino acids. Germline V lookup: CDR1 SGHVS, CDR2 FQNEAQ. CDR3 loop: CASSPETVSSYNEQFF. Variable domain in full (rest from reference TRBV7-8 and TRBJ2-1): GAGVSQSPRYKVAKRGQDVALRCDPISGHVSLFWYQQALGQGPEFLTYFQNEAQLDKSGLPSDRFFAERPEGSVSTLKIQRTQQEDSAVYLCASSPETVSSYNEQFFGPGTRLTVL.

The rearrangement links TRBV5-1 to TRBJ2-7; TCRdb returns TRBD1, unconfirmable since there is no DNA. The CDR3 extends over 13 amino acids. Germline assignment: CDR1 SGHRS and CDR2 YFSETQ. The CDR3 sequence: CASSLTGVNEQYF.

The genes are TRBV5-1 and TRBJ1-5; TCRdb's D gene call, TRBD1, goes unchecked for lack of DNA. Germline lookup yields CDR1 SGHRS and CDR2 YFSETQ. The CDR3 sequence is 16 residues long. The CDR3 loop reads CASSPQEGGTNQPQHF. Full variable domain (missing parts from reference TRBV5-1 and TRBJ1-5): KAGVTQTPRYLIKTRGQQVTLSCSPISGHRSVSWYQQTPGQGLQFLFEYFSETQRNKGNFPGRFSGRQFSNSRSEMNVSTLELGDSALYLCASSPQEGGTNQPQHFGDGTRLSIL.